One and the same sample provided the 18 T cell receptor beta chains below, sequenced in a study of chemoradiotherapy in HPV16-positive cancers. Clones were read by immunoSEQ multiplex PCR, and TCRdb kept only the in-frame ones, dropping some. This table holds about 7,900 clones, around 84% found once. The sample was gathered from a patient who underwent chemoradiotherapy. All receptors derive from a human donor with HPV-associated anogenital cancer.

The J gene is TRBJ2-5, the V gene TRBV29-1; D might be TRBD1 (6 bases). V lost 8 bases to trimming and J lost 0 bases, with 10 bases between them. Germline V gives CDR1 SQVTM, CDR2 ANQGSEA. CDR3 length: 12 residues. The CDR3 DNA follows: TGCAGCATTTACAGGGACCAAGAGACCCAGTACTTC. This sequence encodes CSIYRDQETQYF.

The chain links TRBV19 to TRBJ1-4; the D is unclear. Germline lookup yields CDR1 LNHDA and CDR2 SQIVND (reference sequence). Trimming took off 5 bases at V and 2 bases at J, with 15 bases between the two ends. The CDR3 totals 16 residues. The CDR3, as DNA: TGTGCCAGTAGTCCACTCCCGCCCGGGACTAATGAAAAACTGTTTTTT. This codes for CASSPLPPGTNEKLFF.

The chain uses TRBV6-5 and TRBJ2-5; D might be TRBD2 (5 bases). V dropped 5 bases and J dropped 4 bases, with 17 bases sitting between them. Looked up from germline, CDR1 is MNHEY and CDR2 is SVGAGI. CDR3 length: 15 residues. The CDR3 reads CASSPQRVRLETQYF. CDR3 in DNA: TGTGCCAGCAGTCCCCAGAGGGTCCGCCTAGAGACCCAGTACTTC.

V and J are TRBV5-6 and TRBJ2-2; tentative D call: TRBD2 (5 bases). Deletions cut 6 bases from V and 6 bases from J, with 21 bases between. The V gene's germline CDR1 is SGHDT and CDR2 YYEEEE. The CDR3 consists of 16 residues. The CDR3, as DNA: TGTGCCAGCAATCTTGTAGGAAGGACGGACTCCGGGGAGCTGTTTTTT. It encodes CASNLVGRTDSGELFF.

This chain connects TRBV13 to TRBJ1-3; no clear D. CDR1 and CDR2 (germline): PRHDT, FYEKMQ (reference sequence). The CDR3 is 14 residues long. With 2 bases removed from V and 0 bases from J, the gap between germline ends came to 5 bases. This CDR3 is CASSLSRSGNTIYF. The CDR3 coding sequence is TGTGCCAGCAGCTTATCCCGCTCTGGAAACACCATATATTTT.

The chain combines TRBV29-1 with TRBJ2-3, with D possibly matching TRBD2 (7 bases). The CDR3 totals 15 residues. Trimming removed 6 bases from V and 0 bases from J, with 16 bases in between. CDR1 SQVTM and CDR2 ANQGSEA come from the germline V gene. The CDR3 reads CSVDGGRGSTDTQYF. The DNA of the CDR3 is TGCAGCGTGGACGGGGGGCGGGGGAGCACAGATACGCAGTATTTT.

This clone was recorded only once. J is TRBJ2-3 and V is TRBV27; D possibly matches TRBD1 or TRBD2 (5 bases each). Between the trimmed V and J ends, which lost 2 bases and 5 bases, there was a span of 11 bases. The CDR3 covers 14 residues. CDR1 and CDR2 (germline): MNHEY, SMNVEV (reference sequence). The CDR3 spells CASSLSQGVDTQYF. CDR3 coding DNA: TGTGCCAGCAGTTTAAGTCAGGGAGTAGATACGCAGTATTTT.

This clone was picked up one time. This CDR3 reads CASSPFGSYNEQFF. For the CDR3, the DNA is TGCGCCAGCAGCCCCTTTGGCTCCTACAATGAGCAGTTCTTC. The rearrangement uses TRBV4-1 and TRBJ2-1; D not certain. V lost 4 bases and J 0 bases, leaving 7 bases between the germline ends. Germline V gives CDR1 MGHRA, CDR2 YSYEKL. This CDR3 contains 14 residues.

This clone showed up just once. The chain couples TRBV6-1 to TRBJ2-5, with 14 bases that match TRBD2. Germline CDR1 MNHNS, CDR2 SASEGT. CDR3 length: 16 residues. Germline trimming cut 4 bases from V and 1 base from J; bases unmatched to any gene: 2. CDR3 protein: CASSAGLAGGQETQYF. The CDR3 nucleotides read TGTGCCAGCAGTGCCGGACTAGCGGGGGGCCAAGAGACCCAGTACTTC.

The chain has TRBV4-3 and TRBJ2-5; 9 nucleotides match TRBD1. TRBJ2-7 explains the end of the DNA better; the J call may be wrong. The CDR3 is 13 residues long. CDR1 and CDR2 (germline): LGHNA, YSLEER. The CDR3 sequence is CASSPDRGYEQYF. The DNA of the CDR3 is TGCGCCAGCAGCCCGGACAGGGGCTACGAGCAGTACTTC.

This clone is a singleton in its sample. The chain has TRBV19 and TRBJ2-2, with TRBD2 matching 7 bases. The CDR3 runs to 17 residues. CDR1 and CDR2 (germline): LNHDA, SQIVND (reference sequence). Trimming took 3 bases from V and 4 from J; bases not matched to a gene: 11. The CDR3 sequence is CASSMGLTSPGTGELFF. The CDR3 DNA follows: TGTGCCAGTAGTATGGGCCTGACTAGCCCTGGCACCGGGGAGCTGTTTTTT. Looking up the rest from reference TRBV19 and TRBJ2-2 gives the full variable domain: DGGITQSPKYLFRKEGQNVTLSCEQNLNHDAMYWYRQDPGQGLRLIYYSQIVNDFQKGDIAEGYSVSREKKESFPLTVTSAQKNPTAFYLCASSMGLTSPGTGELFFGEGSRLTVL.

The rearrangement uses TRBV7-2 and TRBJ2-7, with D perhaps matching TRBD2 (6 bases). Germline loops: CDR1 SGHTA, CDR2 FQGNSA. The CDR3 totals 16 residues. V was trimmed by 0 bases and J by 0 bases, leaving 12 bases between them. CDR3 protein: CASSLALGTDSYEQYF. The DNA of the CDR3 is TGTGCCAGCAGCTTAGCGCTGGGGACTGACTCCTACGAGCAGTACTTC.

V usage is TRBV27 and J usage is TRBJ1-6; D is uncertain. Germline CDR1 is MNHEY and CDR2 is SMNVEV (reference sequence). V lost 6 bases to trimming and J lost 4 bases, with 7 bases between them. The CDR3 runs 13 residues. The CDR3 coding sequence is TGTGCCAGCAGGGGCGAGTATAATTCACCCCTCCACTTT. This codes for CASRGEYNSPLHF.

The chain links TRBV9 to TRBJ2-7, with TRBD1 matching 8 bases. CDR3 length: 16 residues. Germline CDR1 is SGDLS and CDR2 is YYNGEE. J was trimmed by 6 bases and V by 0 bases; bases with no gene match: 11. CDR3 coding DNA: TGTGCCAGCAGCGTAGCCGTGGGACAGGCCCAAAGCGAGCAGTACTTC. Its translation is CASSVAVGQAQSEQYF.

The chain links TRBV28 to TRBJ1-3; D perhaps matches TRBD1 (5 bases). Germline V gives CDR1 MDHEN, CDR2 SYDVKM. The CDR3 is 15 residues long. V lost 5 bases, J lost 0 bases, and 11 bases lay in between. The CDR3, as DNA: TGTGCCAGCAGTCCCTGGGGCATCTCTGGAAACACCATATATTTT. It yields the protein CASSPWGISGNTIYF.

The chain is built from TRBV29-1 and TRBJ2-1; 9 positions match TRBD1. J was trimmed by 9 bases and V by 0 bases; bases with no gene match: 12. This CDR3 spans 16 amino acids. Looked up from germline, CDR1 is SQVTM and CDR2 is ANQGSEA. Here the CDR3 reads CSVEDWGTGGAGEQFF. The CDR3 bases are TGCAGCGTTGAAGATTGGGGCACAGGGGGCGCGGGTGAGCAGTTCTTC.

Here the CDR3 DNA reads TGTGCCTGGAGTGTACGGGGTAGCGGGAACCGCGAGCAGTACTTC. Protein: CAWSVRGSGNREQYF. The V gene is TRBV30, the J gene TRBJ2-7; TRBD2 matches at 8 bases. The junction had 10 bases not matched to a gene; V was cut back by 0 bases and J by 6 bases. The CDR3 extends over 15 amino acids. Germline CDR1 and CDR2: GTSNPN and SVGIG (reference sequence). Drawing the rest from reference TRBV30 and TRBJ2-7, the complete variable domain is SQTIHQWPATLVQPVGSPLSLECTVEGTSNPNLYWYRQAAGRGLQLLFYSVGIGQISSEVPQNLSASRPQDRQFILSSKKLLLSDSGFYLCAWSVRGSGNREQYFGPGTRLTVT.

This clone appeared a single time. As DNA, the CDR3 is TGTGCCAGTAGTATCCCCCCCGGGAGTGGCTCCTACAATGAGCAGTTCTTC. This codes for CASSIPPGSGSYNEQFF. This chain joins TRBV19 and TRBJ2-1, with D possibly TRBD2 on 6 matching bases. The germline V gene encodes CDR1 LNHDA and CDR2 SQIVND (reference sequence). Trimming cost V 3 bases and J 0 bases, with 15 bases left between them. The CDR3 length is 17 residues.